This T cell receptor beta chain is drawn from a study of blood T cells in healthy people across ages. Combining a sample-barcoded 5' primer with a J-beta primer mix, a second PCR ran for 7 to 11 cycles. TCRdb re-called the 5' RACE reads with MiXCR, one entry per CDR3 protein. This table holds about 900,000 distinct CDR3 sequences, 62% found once. This clonotype was seen more than once but under ten times. The receptor was isolated from a man under 40 in good health. The sequencing input was blood.

DNA for the CDR3: TGTGCCAGCAGATCCCCGGGCAGGGGGAAACACTACGAGCAGTACTTC. Translation gives CASRSPGRGKHYEQYF. The chain joins TRBV12-3 or TRBV12-4 to TRBJ2-7, with 7 positions matching TRBD1. The junction had 14 bases not matched to a gene; V was cut back by 6 bases and J by 3 bases. The CDR3 runs 16 residues.